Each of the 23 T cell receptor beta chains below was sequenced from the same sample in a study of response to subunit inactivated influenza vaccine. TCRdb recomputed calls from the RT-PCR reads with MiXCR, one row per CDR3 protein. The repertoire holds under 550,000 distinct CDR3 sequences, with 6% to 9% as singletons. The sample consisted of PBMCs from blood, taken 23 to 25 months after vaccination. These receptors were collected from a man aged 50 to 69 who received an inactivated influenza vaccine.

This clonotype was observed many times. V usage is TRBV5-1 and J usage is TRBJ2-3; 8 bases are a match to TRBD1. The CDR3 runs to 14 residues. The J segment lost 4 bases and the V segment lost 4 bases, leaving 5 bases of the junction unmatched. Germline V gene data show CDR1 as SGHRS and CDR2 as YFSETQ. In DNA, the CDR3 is TGCGCCAGCAGCCACGGACAGGGCTCAGATACGCAGTATTTT. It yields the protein CASSHGQGSDTQYF.

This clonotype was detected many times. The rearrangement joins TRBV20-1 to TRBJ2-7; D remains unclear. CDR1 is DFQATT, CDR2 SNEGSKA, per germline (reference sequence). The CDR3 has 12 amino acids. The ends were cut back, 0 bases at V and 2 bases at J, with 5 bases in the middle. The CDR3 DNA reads TGCAGTGCTAGAGATCAAACCTACGAGCAGTACTTC. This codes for CSARDQTYEQYF.

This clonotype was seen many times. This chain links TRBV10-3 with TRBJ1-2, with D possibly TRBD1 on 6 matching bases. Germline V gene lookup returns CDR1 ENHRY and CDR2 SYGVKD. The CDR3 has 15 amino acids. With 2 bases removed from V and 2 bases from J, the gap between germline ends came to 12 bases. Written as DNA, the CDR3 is TGTGCCATCAGTGAGATCTTCCAGGGGAACTATGGCTACACCTTC. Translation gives CAISEIFQGNYGYTF.

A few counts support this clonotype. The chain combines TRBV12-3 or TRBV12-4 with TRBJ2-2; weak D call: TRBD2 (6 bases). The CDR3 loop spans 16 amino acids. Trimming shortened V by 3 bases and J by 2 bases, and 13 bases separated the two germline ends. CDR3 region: CASSLLGGFNTGELFF. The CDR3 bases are TGTGCCAGCAGTTTGCTGGGAGGTTTCAACACCGGGGAGCTGTTTTTT.

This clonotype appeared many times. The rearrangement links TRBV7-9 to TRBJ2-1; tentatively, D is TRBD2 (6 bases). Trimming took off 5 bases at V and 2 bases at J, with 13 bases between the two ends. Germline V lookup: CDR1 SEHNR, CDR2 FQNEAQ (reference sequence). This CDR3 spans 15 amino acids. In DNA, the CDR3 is TGTGCCAGCAGCCCAAGAGGAGGGGCCTACAATGAGCAGTTCTTC. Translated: CASSPRGGAYNEQFF.

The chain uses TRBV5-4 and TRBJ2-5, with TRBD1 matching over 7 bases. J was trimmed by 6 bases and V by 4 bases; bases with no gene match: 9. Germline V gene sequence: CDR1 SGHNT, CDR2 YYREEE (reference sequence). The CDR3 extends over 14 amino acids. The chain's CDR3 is CASSRQGIVKTQYF. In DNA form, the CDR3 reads TGTGCCAGCAGCCGACAGGGAATCGTTAAGACCCAGTACTTC.

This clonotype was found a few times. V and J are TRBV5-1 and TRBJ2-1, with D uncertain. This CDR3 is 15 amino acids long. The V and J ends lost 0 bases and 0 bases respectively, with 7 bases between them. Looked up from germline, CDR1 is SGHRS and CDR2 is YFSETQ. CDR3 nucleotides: TGCGCCAGCAGCTTGGTCTGGGGCTCCTACAATGAGCAGTTCTTC. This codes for CASSLVWGSYNEQFF.

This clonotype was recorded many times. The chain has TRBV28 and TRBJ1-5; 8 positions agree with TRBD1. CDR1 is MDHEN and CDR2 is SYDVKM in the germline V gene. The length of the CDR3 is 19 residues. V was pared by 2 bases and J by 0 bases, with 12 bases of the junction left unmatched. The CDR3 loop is CASSLTGTGNFYSNQPQHF. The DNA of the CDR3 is TGTGCCAGCAGTTTAACCGGGACAGGCAATTTTTATAGCAATCAGCCCCAGCATTTT.

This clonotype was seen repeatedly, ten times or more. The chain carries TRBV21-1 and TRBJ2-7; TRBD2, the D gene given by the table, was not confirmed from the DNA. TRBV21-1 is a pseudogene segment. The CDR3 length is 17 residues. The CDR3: CASSKSGCGRARNEQYF. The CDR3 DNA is TGTGCCAGCAGCAAAAGTGGGTGCGGGAGGGCTCGGAACGAGCAGTACTTC.

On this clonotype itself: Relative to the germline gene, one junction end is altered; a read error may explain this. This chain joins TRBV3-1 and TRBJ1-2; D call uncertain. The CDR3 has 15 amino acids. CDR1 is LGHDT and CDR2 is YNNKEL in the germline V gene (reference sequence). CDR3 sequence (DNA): TGTGCCAGCAGCCAAGATCAGGTCGGTAACTATGGCTGCACCTTC. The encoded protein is CASSQDQVGNYGCTF.

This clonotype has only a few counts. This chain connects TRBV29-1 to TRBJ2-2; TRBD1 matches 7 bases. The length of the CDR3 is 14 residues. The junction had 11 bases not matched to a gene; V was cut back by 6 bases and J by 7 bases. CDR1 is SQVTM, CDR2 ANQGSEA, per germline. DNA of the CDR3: TGCAGCGTGCCAGACAGGGCCAGGGGCGGGGAGCTGTTTTTT. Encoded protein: CSVPDRARGGELFF.

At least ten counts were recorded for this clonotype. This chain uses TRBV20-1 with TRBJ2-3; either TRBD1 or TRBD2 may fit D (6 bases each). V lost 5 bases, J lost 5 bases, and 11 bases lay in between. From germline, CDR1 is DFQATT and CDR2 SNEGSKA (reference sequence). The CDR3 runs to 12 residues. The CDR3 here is CSAYGGGDTQYF. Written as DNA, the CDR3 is TGCAGTGCTTATGGAGGGGGAGATACGCAGTATTTT.

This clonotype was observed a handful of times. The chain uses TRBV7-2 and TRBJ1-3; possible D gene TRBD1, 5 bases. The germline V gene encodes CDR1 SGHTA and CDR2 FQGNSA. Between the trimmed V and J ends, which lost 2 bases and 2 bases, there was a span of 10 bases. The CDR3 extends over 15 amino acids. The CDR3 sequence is CASSLTGEAGNTIYF. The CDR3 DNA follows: TGTGCCAGCAGCTTAACGGGGGAGGCTGGAAACACCATATATTTT.

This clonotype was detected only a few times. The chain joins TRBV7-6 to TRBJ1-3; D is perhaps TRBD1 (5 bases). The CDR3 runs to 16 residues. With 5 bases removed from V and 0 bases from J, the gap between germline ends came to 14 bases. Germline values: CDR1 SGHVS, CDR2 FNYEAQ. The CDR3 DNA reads TGTGCCAGCAGCGCACAAGGGGTTTACTCTGGAAACACCATATATTTT. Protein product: CASSAQGVYSGNTIYF. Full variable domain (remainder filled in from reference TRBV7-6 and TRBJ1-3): GAGVSQSPRYKVTKRGQDVALRCDPISGHVSLYWYRQALGQGPEFLTYFNYEAQQDKSGLPNDRFSAERPEGSISTLTIQRTEQRDSAMYRCASSAQGVYSGNTIYFGEGSWLTVV.

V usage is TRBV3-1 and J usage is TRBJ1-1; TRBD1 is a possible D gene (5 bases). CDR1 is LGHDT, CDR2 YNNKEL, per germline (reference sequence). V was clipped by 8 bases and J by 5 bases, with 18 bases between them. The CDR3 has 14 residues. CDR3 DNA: TGTGCCAGCTCCTATCACACAGGTATGACTGAAGCTTTCTTT. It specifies CASSYHTGMTEAFF.

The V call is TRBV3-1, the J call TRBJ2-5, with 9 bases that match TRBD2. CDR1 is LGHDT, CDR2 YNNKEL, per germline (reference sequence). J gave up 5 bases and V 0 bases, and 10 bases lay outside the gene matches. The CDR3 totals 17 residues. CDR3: CASSQDIAGDAVETQYF. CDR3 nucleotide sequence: TGTGCCAGCAGCCAAGATATAGCGGGGGACGCGGTGGAGACCCAGTACTTC.

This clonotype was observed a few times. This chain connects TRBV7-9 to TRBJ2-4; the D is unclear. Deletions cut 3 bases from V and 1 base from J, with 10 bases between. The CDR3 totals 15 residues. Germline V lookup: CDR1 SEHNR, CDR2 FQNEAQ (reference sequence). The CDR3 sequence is CASSFEGGAKNIQYF. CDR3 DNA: TGTGCCAGCAGCTTCGAAGGTGGGGCCAAAAACATTCAGTACTTC.

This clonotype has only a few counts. The CDR3 sequence is CASSLFRPSGTEAFF. As DNA, the CDR3 is TGTGCCAGCAGTTTATTTCGGCCGTCCGGCACTGAAGCTTTCTTT. The V call is TRBV28, the J call TRBJ1-1, with no clear D. From germline, CDR1 is MDHEN and CDR2 SYDVKM. Trimming shortened V by 1 base and J by 4 bases, and 13 bases separated the two germline ends. The CDR3 consists of 15 residues.

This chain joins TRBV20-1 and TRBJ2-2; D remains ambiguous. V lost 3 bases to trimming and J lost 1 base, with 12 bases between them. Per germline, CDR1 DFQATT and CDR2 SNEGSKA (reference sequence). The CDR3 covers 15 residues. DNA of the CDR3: TGCAGTGCTAGTAAGGTGGATTTGAACACCGGGGAGCTGTTTTTT. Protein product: CSASKVDLNTGELFF.

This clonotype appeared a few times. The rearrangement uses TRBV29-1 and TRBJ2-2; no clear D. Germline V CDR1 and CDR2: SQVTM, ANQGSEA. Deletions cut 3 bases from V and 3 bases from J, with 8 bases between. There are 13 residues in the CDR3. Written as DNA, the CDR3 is TGCAGCGTTGATGTAAGGGACACCGGGGAGCTGTTTTTT. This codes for CSVDVRDTGELFF.

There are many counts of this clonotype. CDR3 loop: CASRESGQDSNQPQHF. The CDR3 region has the DNA TGTGCCAGCAGAGAATCGGGACAGGACAGCAATCAGCCCCAGCATTTT. This sequence joins TRBV27 and TRBJ1-5, with TRBD1 matching over 8 bases. The V segment lost 6 bases and the J segment 1 base; nucleotides outside the gene matches: 8. The CDR3 length is 16 residues. Germline V lookup: CDR1 MNHEY, CDR2 SMNVEV (reference sequence).

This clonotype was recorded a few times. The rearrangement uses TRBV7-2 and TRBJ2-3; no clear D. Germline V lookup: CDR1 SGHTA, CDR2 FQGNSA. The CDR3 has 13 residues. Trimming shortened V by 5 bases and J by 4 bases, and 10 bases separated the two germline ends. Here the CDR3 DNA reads TGTGCCAGCAGCGTTAGAGAGTCAGATACGCAGTATTTT. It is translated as CASSVRESDTQYF.

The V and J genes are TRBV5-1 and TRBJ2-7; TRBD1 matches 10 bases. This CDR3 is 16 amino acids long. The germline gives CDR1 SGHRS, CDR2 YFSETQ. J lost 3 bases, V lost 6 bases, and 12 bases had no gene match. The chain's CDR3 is CASTQTGGEGGYEQYF. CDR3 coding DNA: TGCGCCAGCACCCAGACAGGGGGCGAAGGTGGCTACGAGCAGTACTTC.